The 32 T cell receptor beta chains given below trace back to one sample, sequenced in a study of T cell responses to AZD1222 COVID-19 vaccine. Data came from immunoSEQ multiplex PCR; TCRdb stores just in-frame clones and leaves some out. Among tens of thousands of clones, more than 70% were seen once, and the ten largest hold 5.5% to 6%. The source material was peripheral blood, sampled 28 days after the second AZD1222 dose. Source of these receptors: an adult who received the AZD1222 COVID-19 vaccine.

The rearrangement links TRBV18 to TRBJ2-3; D is uncertain. Between the trimmed V and J ends, which lost 3 bases and 3 bases, there was a span of 16 bases. The CDR3 totals 16 residues. Germline lookup yields CDR1 KGHSH and CDR2 LQKENI. CDR3 amino acids: CASSPLLGIETDTQYF. CDR3 in DNA: TGTGCCAGCTCACCGCTGCTGGGGATCGAAACAGATACGCAGTATTTT.

This chain links TRBV5-1 with TRBJ2-3; 8 bases map to TRBD2. The CDR3 is 17 residues long. The V segment lost 4 bases and the J segment 2 bases; nucleotides outside the gene matches: 12. The germline CDR1 and CDR2 sequences are SGHRS and YFSETQ. Here the CDR3 DNA reads TGCGCCAGCAGCCTTGGAACCGCCGGGGGGGTCACAGATACGCAGTATTTT. As protein: CASSLGTAGGVTDTQYF.

This clone was recorded once. J is TRBJ1-5 and V is TRBV6-1; TRBD1 matches 10 bases. This CDR3 has 15 amino acids. In germline, CDR1 is MNHNS, CDR2 SASEGT. Trimming took 1 base from V and 5 from J; bases not matched to a gene: 2. The CDR3 loop is CASSEGGQGYQPQHF. Written as DNA, the CDR3 is TGTGCCAGCAGTGAAGGGGGACAGGGGTATCAGCCCCAGCATTTT.

The J gene is TRBJ2-1, the V gene TRBV6-5; D ambiguous. Germline V gene sequence: CDR1 MNHEY, CDR2 SVGAGI. V was clipped by 0 bases and J by 8 bases, with 11 bases between them. This CDR3 contains 14 residues. The CDR3 region is CASSYSTGGDEQFF. In DNA form, the CDR3 reads TGTGCCAGCAGTTACTCGACGGGTGGAGATGAGCAGTTCTTC.

The chain couples TRBV7-2 to TRBJ2-2, with D possibly being TRBD2 (6 bases). Trimming removed 5 bases at V and 4 bases at J, with 8 bases between. CDR1 and CDR2 from the germline V gene are SGHTA and FQGNSA. This CDR3 is 13 amino acids long. CDR3 in amino acids: CASSRLGTGELFF. Written as DNA, the CDR3 is TGTGCCAGCAGCAGACTAGGCACCGGGGAGCTGTTTTTT.

The V gene is TRBV28, the J gene TRBJ2-6; D might be TRBD2 (6 bases). CDR1 and CDR2 from the germline V gene are MDHEN and SYDVKM. The CDR3 loop spans 15 amino acids. With 2 bases removed from V and 4 bases from J, the gap between germline ends came to 9 bases. The CDR3 loop is CASSLGGYGANVLTF. The CDR3 DNA reads as TGTGCCAGCAGTTTAGGGGGGTACGGGGCCAACGTCCTGACTTTC. Filled out from reference TRBV28 and TRBJ2-6, the complete variable domain reads DVKVTQSSRYLVKRTGEKVFLECVQDMDHENMFWYRQDPGLGLRLIYFSYDVKMKEKGDIPEGYSVSREKKERFSLILESASTNQTSMYLCASSLGGYGANVLTFGAGSRLTVL.

This chain links TRBV5-1 with TRBJ2-5, with 8 bases identical to TRBD2. The CDR3 has 14 residues. Germline assignment: CDR1 SGHRS and CDR2 YFSETQ. J gave up 4 bases and V 5 bases, and 7 bases lay outside the gene matches. CDR3 region: CASRGGGPGETQYF. The CDR3 DNA sequence: TGCGCCAGCAGAGGCGGGGGGCCGGGAGAGACCCAGTACTTC.

The chain combines TRBV6-2 or TRBV6-3 with TRBJ2-1; 14 positions agree with TRBD2. This CDR3 has 17 amino acids. The ends lost 0 bases at V and 3 bases at J; junction bases unmatched: 1. Germline V gives CDR1 MNHEY, CDR2 SVGEGT. CDR3 in amino acids: CASSYSGLAGVYNEQFF. The CDR3 DNA follows: TGTGCCAGCAGTTACTCGGGACTAGCGGGGGTCTACAATGAGCAGTTCTTC.

V is TRBV7-9 and J is TRBJ2-7; D possibly corresponds to TRBD1 (6 bases). The V gene's germline CDR1 is SEHNR and CDR2 FQNEAQ (reference sequence). Trimming took 5 bases from V and 7 from J, leaving 12 bases between them. The CDR3 is 12 amino acids. In nucleotides, the CDR3 is TGTGCCAGCAGCCAGGGGCGTTTTGAGCAGTACTTC. Protein product: CASSQGRFEQYF. The variable domain in full, completed from reference TRBV7-9 and TRBJ2-7, reads DTGVSQNPRHKITKRGQNVTFRCDPISEHNRLYWYRQTLGQGPEFLTYFQNEAQLEKSRLLSDRFSAERPKGSFSTLEIQRTEQGDSAMYLCASSQGRFEQYFGPGTRLTVT.

V gene TRBV20-1 combines with J gene TRBJ2-7, with TRBD1 identical over 7 bases. This CDR3 region has 11 residues. CDR1 DFQATT and CDR2 SNEGSKA come from the germline V gene (reference sequence). J was trimmed by 6 bases and V by 6 bases; bases with no gene match: 5. This chain's CDR3 is CSANRGGEQYF. In DNA, the CDR3 is TGCAGTGCCAACAGGGGTGGCGAGCAGTACTTC.

The chain is built from TRBV7-8 and TRBJ2-7; TRBD1 matches at 9 bases. The CDR3 runs to 14 residues. Germline CDR1 is SGHVS and CDR2 is FQNEAQ. V lost 10 bases, J lost 0 bases, and 7 bases stayed unmatched. The CDR3 DNA reads as TGTGCCACAGACAGGGGGTTAACCTCCTACGAGCAGTACTTC. It is translated as CATDRGLTSYEQYF.

The J gene is TRBJ2-3, the V gene TRBV6-1; 8 bases line up with TRBD2. Per germline, CDR1 MNHNS and CDR2 SASEGT. This CDR3 is built from 16 residues. The V gene end was trimmed by 2 bases and the J gene end by 1 base; junction bases not matched to a gene: 5. The CDR3 bases are TGTGCCAGCAGTGAATCGCCGACTAGCGGCACAGATACGCAGTATTTT. Translation: CASSESPTSGTDTQYF.

This chain uses TRBV6-2 or TRBV6-3 with TRBJ1-2; D unresolved. This CDR3 spans 16 amino acids. V lost 6 bases and J 0 bases, leaving 17 bases between the germline ends. The germline V gene encodes CDR1 MNHEY and CDR2 SVGEGT. The CDR3 loop is CASSDLASAPNYGYTF. DNA of the CDR3: TGTGCCAGCAGCGATCTTGCCAGCGCCCCTAACTATGGCTACACCTTC.

The chain combines TRBV15 with TRBJ1-6, with D tentatively TRBD1 (5 bases). Trimming shortened V by 1 base and J by 6 bases, and 10 bases separated the two germline ends. Germline lookup yields CDR1 LNHNV and CDR2 YYDKDF (reference sequence). The CDR3 has 15 residues. CDR3 in amino acids: CATSRGIRGNSPLHF. The DNA of the CDR3 is TGTGCCACCAGCAGAGGGATAAGGGGTAATTCACCCCTCCACTTT.

The chain has TRBV24-1 and TRBJ2-3; D assignment may be TRBD1 or TRBD2 (5 bases each). Trimming cost V 0 bases and J 1 base, with 7 bases left between them. Germline V lookup: CDR1 KGHDR, CDR2 SFDVKD. There are 15 residues in the CDR3. CDR3: CATSDLMGGTDTQYF. In nucleotides, the CDR3 is TGTGCCACCAGTGATTTGATGGGGGGCACAGATACGCAGTATTTT.

The chain is built from TRBV6-1 and TRBJ1-3, with D uncertain. Germline CDR1 reads MNHNS; CDR2 reads SASEGT. There are 13 residues in the CDR3. V dropped 1 base and J dropped 4 bases, with 5 bases sitting between them. The DNA of the CDR3 is TGTGCCAGCAGTGAAGATTCCGGAAACACCATATATTTT. The encoded protein is CASSEDSGNTIYF.

The chain has TRBV15 and TRBJ1-2, with D tentatively TRBD1 (6 bases). Germline lookup yields CDR1 LNHNV and CDR2 YYDKDF (reference sequence). The CDR3 spans 13 residues. Trimming took off 4 bases at V and 4 bases at J, with 10 bases between the two ends. The chain's CDR3 is CATSTGDGYGYTF. The CDR3 bases are TGTGCCACCAGCACAGGGGACGGCTATGGCTACACCTTC.

The chain employs TRBV28 and TRBJ2-1, with TRBD1 as a possible D gene (6 bases). Per germline, CDR1 MDHEN and CDR2 SYDVKM. V was cut by 6 bases and J by 4 bases, with 10 bases left in between. This CDR3 is built from 13 residues. The DNA for the CDR3 is TGTGCCAGCAGACCAACAGGGTACAATGAGCAGTTCTTC. Protein product: CASRPTGYNEQFF. Full variable domain (rest looked up from reference TRBV28 and TRBJ2-1): DVKVTQSSRYLVKRTGEKVFLECVQDMDHENMFWYRQDPGLGLRLIYFSYDVKMKEKGDIPEGYSVSREKKERFSLILESASTNQTSMYLCASRPTGYNEQFFGPGTRLTVL.

The chain has TRBV4-1 and TRBJ1-1; 7 nucleotides match TRBD1. Germline V gives CDR1 MGHRA, CDR2 YSYEKL. The V gene end was trimmed by 4 bases and the J gene end by 4 bases; junction bases not matched to a gene: 12. The CDR3 covers 16 residues. DNA for the CDR3: TGCGCCAGCAGCCCCACAGGGGCCCTGGGACCCACTGAAGCTTTCTTT. Amino acids: CASSPTGALGPTEAFF.

J is TRBJ1-2 and V is TRBV12-3 or TRBV12-4, with D hard to call. The CDR3 runs 12 residues. V was cut by 6 bases and J by 6 bases, with 11 bases left in between. The CDR3: CASSLAGNGYTF. CDR3 nucleotide sequence: TGTGCCAGCAGCCTAGCGGGGAATGGCTACACCTTC.

V and J are TRBV6-5 and TRBJ2-2; D may be TRBD1 (5 bases). CDR3 length: 15 residues. CDR1 MNHEY and CDR2 SVGAGI come from the germline V gene. The V gene lost 6 bases and the J gene lost 0 bases, with 11 bases spanning the gap. The CDR3 spells CASREDNSNTGELFF. For the CDR3, the DNA is TGTGCCAGCAGAGAGGACAACTCGAACACCGGGGAGCTGTTTTTT.

The chain couples TRBV18 to TRBJ2-7, with D unresolved. The CDR3 is made up of 13 amino acids. Germline assignment: CDR1 KGHSH and CDR2 LQKENI. V shed 3 bases and J shed 3 bases, with 9 bases lying between them. CDR3 in DNA: TGTGCCAGCTCACCCCCCGTGGACTACGAGCAGTACTTC. This translates into CASSPPVDYEQYF.

This chain links TRBV5-1 with TRBJ2-2, with 8 bases that match TRBD1. After removal of 4 bases from V and 5 bases from J, the junction contained 7 bases not matched to a gene. From germline, CDR1 is SGHRS and CDR2 YFSETQ. The length of the CDR3 is 15 residues. The CDR3 here is CASSARQGRTGELFF. The CDR3, as DNA: TGCGCCAGCAGCGCACGACAGGGGAGGACCGGGGAGCTGTTTTTT. Combining the CDR3 with reference TRBV5-1 and TRBJ2-2 gives the whole variable domain KAGVTQTPRYLIKTRGQQVTLSCSPISGHRSVSWYQQTPGQGLQFLFEYFSETQRNKGNFPGRFSGRQFSNSRSEMNVSTLELGDSALYLCASSARQGRTGELFFGEGSRLTVL.

Only one count was recorded for this clone. The chain links TRBV20-1 to TRBJ2-7; D is undetermined. This CDR3 comprises 11 residues. Germline values: CDR1 DFQATT, CDR2 SNEGSKA (reference sequence). CDR3 nucleotide sequence: TGCAGACCTAGAGCCCTTTACGAGCAGTACTTC. Protein product: CRPRALYEQYF.

This chain connects TRBV13 to TRBJ2-2; 8 bases match TRBD1. The trim removed 5 bases at V and 1 base at J, leaving 9 bases unmatched. The length of the CDR3 is 17 residues. Germline loops: CDR1 PRHDT, CDR2 FYEKMQ (reference sequence). CDR3 nucleotide sequence: TGTGCCAGCAGCCCGGCGTGGGGGACAGGGAACACCGGGGAGCTGTTTTTT. It specifies CASSPAWGTGNTGELFF. Filled out from reference TRBV13 and TRBJ2-2, the complete variable domain reads AAGVIQSPRHLIKEKRETATLKCYPIPRHDTVYWYQQGPGQDPQFLISFYEKMQSDKGSIPDRFSAQQFSDYHSELNMSSLELGDSALYFCASSPAWGTGNTGELFFGEGSRLTVL.

The chain employs TRBV4-3 and TRBJ2-3; 11 bases line up with TRBD2. This CDR3 comprises 18 residues. With V trimmed by 0 bases and J by 4 bases, 9 bases remained unmatched. Germline V gene lookup returns CDR1 LGHNA and CDR2 YSLEER. CDR3: CASSQDPSLAGESDTQYF. CDR3 coding DNA: TGCGCCAGCAGCCAAGATCCCTCACTAGCGGGAGAATCAGATACGCAGTATTTT.

The chain employs TRBV5-1 and TRBJ2-7; D ambiguous. V lost 1 base and J 3 bases, leaving 11 bases between the germline ends. This CDR3 spans 14 amino acids. The germline gives CDR1 SGHRS, CDR2 YFSETQ. CDR3 nucleotide sequence: TGCGCCAGCAGCTTGACCAGGTCGGTCTACGAGCAGTACTTC. Protein product: CASSLTRSVYEQYF.

This chain connects TRBV20-1 to TRBJ1-1; TRBD1 matches 7 bases. Germline CDR1 DFQATT, CDR2 SNEGSKA (reference sequence). Trimming at V came to 6 bases and at J to 11 bases, leaving 9 bases not matched to a gene. The CDR3 consists of 11 residues. CDR3 nucleotides: TGCAGTGCCAGCAGGGGGGATGGGGCTTTCTTT. Amino acids: CSASRGDGAFF.

The chain joins TRBV28 to TRBJ1-1; D gene unclear. The CDR3 has 13 residues. The V gene lost 6 bases and the J gene lost 2 bases, with 10 bases spanning the gap. CDR1 is MDHEN, CDR2 SYDVKM, per germline. CDR3 protein: CASREASNTEAFF. In DNA form, the CDR3 reads TGTGCCAGCAGAGAAGCGTCTAACACTGAAGCTTTCTTT.

V is TRBV6-5 and J is TRBJ2-3, with D hard to call. The CDR3 loop spans 12 amino acids. Germline loops: CDR1 MNHEY, CDR2 SVGAGI. The V gene lost 6 bases and the J gene lost 5 bases, with 9 bases spanning the gap. The CDR3 DNA reads TGTGCCAGCAGCACTGGGGAAGATACGCAGTATTTT. Translating gives CASSTGEDTQYF.

In its sample, this clone ranks as medium-sized. V and J are TRBV2 and TRBJ2-4, with D perhaps matching TRBD2 (6 bases). This CDR3 region has 14 residues. The V gene's germline CDR1 is SNHLY and CDR2 FYNNEI. V shed 6 bases and J shed 9 bases, with 18 bases lying between them. The CDR3 is CASSGRAGLGIQYF. In DNA, the CDR3 is TGTGCCAGCAGCGGTCGGGCGGGATTGGGCATTCAGTACTTC.

This chain connects TRBV7-2 to TRBJ1-5; 7 nucleotides align to TRBD1. The germline CDR1 and CDR2 sequences are SGHTA and FQGNSA. With V trimmed by 5 bases and J by 7 bases, 8 bases remained unmatched. The CDR3 contains 14 residues. The CDR3 region has the DNA TGTGCCAGCAGCCCCCGAAGGGGGCAACAGCCCCAGCATTTT. This sequence encodes CASSPRRGQQPQHF.